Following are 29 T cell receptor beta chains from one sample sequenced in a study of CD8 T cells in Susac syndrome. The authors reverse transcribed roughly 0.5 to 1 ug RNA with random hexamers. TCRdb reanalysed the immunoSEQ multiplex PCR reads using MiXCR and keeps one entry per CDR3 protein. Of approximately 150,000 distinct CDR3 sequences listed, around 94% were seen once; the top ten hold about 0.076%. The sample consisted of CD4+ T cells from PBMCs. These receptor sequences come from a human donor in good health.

CDR3 sequence: CSARIQGWNTEAFF. CDR3 nucleotides: TGCAGTGCTAGGATACAGGGGTGGAACACTGAAGCTTTCTTT. The chain combines TRBV20-1 with TRBJ1-1; 7 nucleotides match TRBD1. With 3 bases clipped from V and 1 base from J, the junction kept 5 bases outside the gene matches. Germline CDR1 reads DFQATT; CDR2 reads SNEGSKA (reference sequence). CDR3 length: 14 residues.

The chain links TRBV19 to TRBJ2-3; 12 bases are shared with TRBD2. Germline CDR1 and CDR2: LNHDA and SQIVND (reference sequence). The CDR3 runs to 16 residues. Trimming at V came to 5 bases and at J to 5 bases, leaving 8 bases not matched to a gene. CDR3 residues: CASSARLAGVGDTQYF. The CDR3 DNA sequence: TGTGCCAGTAGTGCAAGACTAGCGGGAGTGGGAGATACGCAGTATTTT.

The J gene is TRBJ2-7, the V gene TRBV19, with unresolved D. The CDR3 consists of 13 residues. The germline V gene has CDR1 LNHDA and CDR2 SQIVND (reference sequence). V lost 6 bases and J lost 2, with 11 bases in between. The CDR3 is CASRRNEAYEQYF. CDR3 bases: TGTGCCAGTAGACGTAACGAGGCCTACGAGCAGTACTTC.

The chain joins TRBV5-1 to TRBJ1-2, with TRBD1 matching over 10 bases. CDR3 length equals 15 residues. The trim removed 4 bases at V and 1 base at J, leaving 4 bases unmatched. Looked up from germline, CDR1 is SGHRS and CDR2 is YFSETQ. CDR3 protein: CASSPGTGVNYGYTF. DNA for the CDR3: TGCGCCAGCAGCCCTGGGACAGGGGTTAACTATGGCTACACCTTC.

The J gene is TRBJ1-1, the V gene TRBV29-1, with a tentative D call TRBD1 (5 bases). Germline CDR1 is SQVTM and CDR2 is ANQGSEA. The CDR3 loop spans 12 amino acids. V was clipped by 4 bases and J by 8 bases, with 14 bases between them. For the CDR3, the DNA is TGCAGCGTTGCGGTCTGGGGCAGGGAAGCTTTCTTT. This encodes CSVAVWGREAFF.

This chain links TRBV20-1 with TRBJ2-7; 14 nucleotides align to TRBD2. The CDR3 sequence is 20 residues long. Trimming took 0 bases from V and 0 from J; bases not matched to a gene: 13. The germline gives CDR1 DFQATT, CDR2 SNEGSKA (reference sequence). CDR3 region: CSARDAGRGLAGDLSYEQYF. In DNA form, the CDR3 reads TGCAGTGCTAGAGATGCGGGTAGGGGACTAGCGGGAGACCTCTCCTACGAGCAGTACTTC.

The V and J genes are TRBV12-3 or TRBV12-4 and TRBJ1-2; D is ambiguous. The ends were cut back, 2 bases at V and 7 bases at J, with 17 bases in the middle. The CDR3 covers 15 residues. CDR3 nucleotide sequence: TGTGCCAGCAGTTTAACAGTAGGGCCGTTGGGTGGCTACACCTTC. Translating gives CASSLTVGPLGGYTF.

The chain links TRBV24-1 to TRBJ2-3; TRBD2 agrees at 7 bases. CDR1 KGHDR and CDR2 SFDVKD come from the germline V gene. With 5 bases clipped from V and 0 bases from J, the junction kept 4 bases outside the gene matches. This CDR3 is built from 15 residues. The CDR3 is CATSAAGLSTDTQYF. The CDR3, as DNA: TGTGCCACCAGTGCAGCGGGGCTTAGCACAGATACGCAGTATTTT.

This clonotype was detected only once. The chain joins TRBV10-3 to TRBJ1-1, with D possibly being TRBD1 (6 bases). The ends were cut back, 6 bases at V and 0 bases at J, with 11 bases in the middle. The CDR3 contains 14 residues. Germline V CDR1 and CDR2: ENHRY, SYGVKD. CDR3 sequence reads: CAISPGHLNTEAFF. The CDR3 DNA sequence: TGTGCCATCAGCCCGGGACACCTGAACACTGAAGCTTTCTTT.

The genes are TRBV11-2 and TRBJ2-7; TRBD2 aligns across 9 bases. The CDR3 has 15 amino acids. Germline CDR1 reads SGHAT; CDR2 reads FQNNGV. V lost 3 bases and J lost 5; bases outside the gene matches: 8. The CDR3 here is CASSFPGTSSNEQYF. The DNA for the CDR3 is TGTGCCAGCAGCTTTCCCGGGACTAGCTCTAACGAGCAGTACTTC.

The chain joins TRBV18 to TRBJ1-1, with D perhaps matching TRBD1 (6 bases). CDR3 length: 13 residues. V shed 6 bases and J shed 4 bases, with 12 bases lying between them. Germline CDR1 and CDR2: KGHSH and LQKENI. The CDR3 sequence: CASSFQGTTEAFF. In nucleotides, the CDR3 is TGTGCCAGCTCCTTCCAGGGGACCACTGAAGCTTTCTTT.

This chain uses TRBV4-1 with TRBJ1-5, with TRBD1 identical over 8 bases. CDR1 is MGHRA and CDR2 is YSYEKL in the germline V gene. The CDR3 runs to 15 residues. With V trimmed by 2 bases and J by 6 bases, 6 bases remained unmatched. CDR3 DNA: TGCGCCAGCAGCCAACCAGGGGGCAAGGCTCAGCCCCAGCATTTT. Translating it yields CASSQPGGKAQPQHF.

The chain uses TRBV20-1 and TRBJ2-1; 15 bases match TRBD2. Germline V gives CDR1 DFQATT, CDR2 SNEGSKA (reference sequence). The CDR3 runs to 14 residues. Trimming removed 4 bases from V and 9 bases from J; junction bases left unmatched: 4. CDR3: CSATGLAGGGEQFF. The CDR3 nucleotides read TGCAGTGCTACGGGACTAGCGGGAGGTGGTGAGCAGTTCTTC.

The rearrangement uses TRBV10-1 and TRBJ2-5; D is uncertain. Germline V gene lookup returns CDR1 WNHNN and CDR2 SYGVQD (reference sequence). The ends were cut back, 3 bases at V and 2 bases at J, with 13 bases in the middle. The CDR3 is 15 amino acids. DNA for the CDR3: TGCGCCAGCAGTGACCCGACTGGCACTCAAGAGACCCAGTACTTC. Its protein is CASSDPTGTQETQYF.

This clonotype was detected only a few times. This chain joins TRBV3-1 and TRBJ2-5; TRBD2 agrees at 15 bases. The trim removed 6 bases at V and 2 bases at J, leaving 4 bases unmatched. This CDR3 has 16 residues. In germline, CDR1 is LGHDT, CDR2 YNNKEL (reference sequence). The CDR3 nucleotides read TGTGCCAGCAGTTCCGGACTAGCGGGAGGGCAAGAGACCCAGTACTTC. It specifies CASSSGLAGGQETQYF.

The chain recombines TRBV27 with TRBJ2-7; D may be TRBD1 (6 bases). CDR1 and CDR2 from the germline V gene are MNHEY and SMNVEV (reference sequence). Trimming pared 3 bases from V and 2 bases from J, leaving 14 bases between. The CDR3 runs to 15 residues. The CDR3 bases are TGTGCCAGCAGTTTCAGGACAGTACCTACCTACGAGCAGTACTTC. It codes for CASSFRTVPTYEQYF.

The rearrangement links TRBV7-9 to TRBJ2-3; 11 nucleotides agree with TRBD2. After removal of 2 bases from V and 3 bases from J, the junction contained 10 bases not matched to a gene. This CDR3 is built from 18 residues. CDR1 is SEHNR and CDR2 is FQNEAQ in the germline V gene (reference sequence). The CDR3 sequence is CASSLPPRLAGKTDTQYF. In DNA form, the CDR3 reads TGTGCCAGCAGCTTACCCCCTAGACTAGCGGGAAAGACAGATACGCAGTATTTT. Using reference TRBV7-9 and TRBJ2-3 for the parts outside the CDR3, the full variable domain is DTGVSQNPRHKITKRGQNVTFRCDPISEHNRLYWYRQTLGQGPEFLTYFQNEAQLEKSRLLSDRFSAERPKGSFSTLEIQRTEQGDSAMYLCASSLPPRLAGKTDTQYFGPGTRLTVL.

The CDR3 spells CASSMPGLANTGELFF. For the CDR3, the DNA is TGTGCCAGCTCGATGCCGGGACTAGCTAACACCGGGGAGCTGTTTTTT. V and J are TRBV6-1 and TRBJ2-2, with TRBD2 matching over 9 bases. This CDR3 comprises 16 residues. Germline-derived CDR1 and CDR2 are MNHNS and SASEGT. V shed 8 bases, J shed 2 bases, and the junction held 9 bases outside the gene matches.

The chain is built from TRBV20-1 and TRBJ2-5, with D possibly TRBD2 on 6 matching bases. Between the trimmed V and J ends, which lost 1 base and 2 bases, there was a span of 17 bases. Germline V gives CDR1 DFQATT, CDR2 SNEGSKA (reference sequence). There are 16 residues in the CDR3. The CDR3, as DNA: TGCAGTGCTAGAGCCATGGGGGGTTCCCTGCAAGAGACCCAGTACTTC. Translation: CSARAMGGSLQETQYF.

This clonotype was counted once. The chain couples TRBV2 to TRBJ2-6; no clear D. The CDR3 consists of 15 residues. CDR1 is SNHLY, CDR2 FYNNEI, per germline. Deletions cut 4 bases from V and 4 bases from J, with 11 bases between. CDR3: CASSALRSGANVLTF. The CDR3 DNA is TGTGCCAGCAGTGCGCTTCGATCCGGGGCCAACGTCCTGACTTTC.

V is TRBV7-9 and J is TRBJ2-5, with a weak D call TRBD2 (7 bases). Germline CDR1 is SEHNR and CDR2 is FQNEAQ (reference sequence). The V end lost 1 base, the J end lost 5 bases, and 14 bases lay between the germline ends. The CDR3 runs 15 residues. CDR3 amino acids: CASSLGTRGEETQYF. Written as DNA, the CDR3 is TGTGCCAGCAGCTTAGGGACTAGGGGGGAGGAGACCCAGTACTTC.

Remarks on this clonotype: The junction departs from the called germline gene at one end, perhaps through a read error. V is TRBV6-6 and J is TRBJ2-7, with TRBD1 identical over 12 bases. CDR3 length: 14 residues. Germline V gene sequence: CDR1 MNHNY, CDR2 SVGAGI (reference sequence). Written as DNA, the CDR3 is TGTGCCAGCAGGGGGACAGGGGGCTTCTACGAGCACTACTTC. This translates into CASRGTGGFYEHYF.

For the CDR3, the DNA is TGTGCCAGCAGCCCCCCCGGTCCCCAGTACTTC. Translation gives CASSPPGPQYF. V and J are TRBV7-9 and TRBJ2-5; D not resolved. There are 11 residues in the CDR3. Germline V gene data show CDR1 as SEHNR and CDR2 as FQNEAQ (reference sequence). The V and J ends lost 5 bases and 9 bases respectively, with 10 bases between them.

In DNA, the CDR3 is TGTGCCAGCAGCTACGATGGAGGGAATCAGCCCCAGCATTTT. Its translation is CASSYDGGNQPQHF. The V and J genes are TRBV12-3 or TRBV12-4 and TRBJ1-5; D is undetermined. This CDR3 is built from 14 residues. Trimming took 6 bases from V and 4 from J, leaving 13 bases between them.

The CDR3, as DNA: TGCAGCGTTGGAAGACTAGAATCGGTCGGCAATGAGCAGTTCTTC. Translation: CSVGRLESVGNEQFF. The chain joins TRBV29-1 to TRBJ2-1; TRBD2 is a possible D gene (6 bases). V lost 4 bases, J lost 6 bases, and 19 bases lay in between. The CDR3 is 15 residues long. Germline V gene data show CDR1 as SQVTM and CDR2 as ANQGSEA.

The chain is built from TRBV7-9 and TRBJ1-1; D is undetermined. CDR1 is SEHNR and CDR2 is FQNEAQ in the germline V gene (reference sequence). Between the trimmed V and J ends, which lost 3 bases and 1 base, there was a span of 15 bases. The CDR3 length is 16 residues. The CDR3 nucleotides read TGTGCCAGCAGCTTCCTCGGTATGGCTTCGAACACTGAAGCTTTCTTT. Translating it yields CASSFLGMASNTEAFF.

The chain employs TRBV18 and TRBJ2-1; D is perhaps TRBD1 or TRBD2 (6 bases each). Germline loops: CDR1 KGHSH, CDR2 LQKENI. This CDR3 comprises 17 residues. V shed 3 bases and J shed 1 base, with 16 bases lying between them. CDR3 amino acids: CASSPRDILGSYNEQFF. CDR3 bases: TGTGCCAGCTCACCGCGGGACATCCTCGGATCCTACAATGAGCAGTTCTTC.

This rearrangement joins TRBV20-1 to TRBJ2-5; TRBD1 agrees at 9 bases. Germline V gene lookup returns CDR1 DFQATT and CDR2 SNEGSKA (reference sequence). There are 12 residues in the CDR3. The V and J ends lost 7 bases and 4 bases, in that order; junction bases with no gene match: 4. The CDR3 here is CSGGQGTETQYF. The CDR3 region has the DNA TGCAGTGGGGGACAGGGAACAGAGACCCAGTACTTC.

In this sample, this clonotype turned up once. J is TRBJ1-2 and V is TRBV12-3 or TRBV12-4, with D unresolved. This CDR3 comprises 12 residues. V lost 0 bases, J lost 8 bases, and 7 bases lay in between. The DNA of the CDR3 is TGTGCCAGCAGTTTAGCCCTGGGAGGCTACACCTTC. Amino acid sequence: CASSLALGGYTF.